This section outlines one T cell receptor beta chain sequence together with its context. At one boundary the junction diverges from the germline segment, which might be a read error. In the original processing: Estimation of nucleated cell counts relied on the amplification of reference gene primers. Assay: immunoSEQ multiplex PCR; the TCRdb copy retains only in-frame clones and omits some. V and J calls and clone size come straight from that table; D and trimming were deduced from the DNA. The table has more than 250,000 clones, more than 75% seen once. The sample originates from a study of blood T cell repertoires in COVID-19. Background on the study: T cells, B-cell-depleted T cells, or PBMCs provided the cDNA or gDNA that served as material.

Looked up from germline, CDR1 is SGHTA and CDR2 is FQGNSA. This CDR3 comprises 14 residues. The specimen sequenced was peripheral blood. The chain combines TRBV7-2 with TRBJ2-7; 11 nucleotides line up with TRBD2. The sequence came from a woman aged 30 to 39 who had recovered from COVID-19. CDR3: CASSLAGGAYEQYF. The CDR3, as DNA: TGTGCCAGCAGCCTAGCGGGGGGAGCATACGAGCAGTACTTC.